Sequencing of this T cell receptor (beta chain) was carried out in a study of OX40 agonist ivuxolimab in advanced cancers. This table comes from immunoSEQ multiplex PCR, and its TCRdb copy is limited to in-frame clones, with some not included. The repertoire holds roughly 70,000 clones, with about 90% as singletons. CDR1 is SEHNR, CDR2 FQNEAQ, per germline (reference sequence). The germline V and J ends were trimmed by 1 base and 3 bases, with 7 bases remaining between them. The CDR3 contains 13 residues. The source is an adult with an advanced solid tumor such as melanoma, head and neck, liver or kidney cancer. The material sequenced was CD4+ or CD8+ T cells sorted from blood, taken in a trial of the OX40 agonist ivuxolimab. J is TRBJ2-7 and V is TRBV7-9; D is unclear. This chain's CDR3 is CASSLGEHYEQYF. The CDR3 nucleotides read TGTGCCAGCAGCTTAGGAGAGCACTACGAGCAGTACTTC.